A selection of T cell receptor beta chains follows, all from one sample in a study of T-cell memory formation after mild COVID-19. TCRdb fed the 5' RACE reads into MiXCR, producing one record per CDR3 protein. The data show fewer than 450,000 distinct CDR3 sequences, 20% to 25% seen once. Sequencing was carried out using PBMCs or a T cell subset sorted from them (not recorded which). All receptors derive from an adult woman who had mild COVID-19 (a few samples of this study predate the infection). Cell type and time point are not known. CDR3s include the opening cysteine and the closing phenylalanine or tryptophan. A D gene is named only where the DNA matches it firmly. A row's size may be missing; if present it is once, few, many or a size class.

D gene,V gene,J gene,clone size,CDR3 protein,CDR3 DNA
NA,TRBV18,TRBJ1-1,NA,CASSPRAGENTEAFF,TGTGCCAGCTCACCACGGGCAGGGGAGAACACTGAAGCTTTCTTT
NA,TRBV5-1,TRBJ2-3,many,CASSLAPSDTQYF,TGCGCCAGCAGCTTGGCGCCCTCAGATACGCAGTATTTT
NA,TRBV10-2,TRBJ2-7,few,CASKGSDFSYEQYF,TGCGCCAGCAAAGGGTCAGACTTCTCCTACGAGCAGTACTTC
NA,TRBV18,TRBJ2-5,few,CASSEGSLETQYF,TGTGCCAGCTCAGAGGGTTCTTTGGAGACCCAGTACTTC
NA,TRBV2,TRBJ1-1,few,CASMAGWNTEAFF,TGTGCCAGCATGGCCGGCTGGAACACTGAAGCTTTCTTT
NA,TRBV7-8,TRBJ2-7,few,CASSSSGPYEQYF,TGTGCCAGCAGCTCGTCCGGGCCCTACGAGCAGTACTTC
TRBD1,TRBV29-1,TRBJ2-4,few,CSVTGDLAKNIQYF,TGCAGCGTCACAGGGGATCTAGCCAAAAACATTCAGTACTTC
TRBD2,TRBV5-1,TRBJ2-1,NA,CASSTGLAGMGFF,TGCGCCAGCAGCACAGGACTAGCGGGAATGGGGTTCTTC
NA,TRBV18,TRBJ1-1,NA,CASSPQTVEAFF,TGTGCCAGCTCACCACAGACCGTTGAAGCTTTCTTT
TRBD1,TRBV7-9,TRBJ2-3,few,CASSSRGPDTQYF,TGTGCCAGCAGCTCCAGGGGGCCAGATACGCAGTATTTT
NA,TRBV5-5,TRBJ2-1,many,CASSRGDSSYNEQFF,TGTGCCAGCAGCCGGGGGGACAGCTCCTACAATGAGCAGTTCTTC
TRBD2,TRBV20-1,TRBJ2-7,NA,CSARMVAAGVSYEQYF,TGCAGTGCTAGAATGGTGGCTGCGGGAGTAAGCTACGAGCAGTACTTC
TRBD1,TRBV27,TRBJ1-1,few,CASSIQGATEAFF,TGTGCCAGCAGTATACAGGGGGCCACTGAAGCTTTCTTT
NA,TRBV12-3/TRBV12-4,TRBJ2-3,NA,CASSLLPLDTQYF,TGTGCCAGCAGTTTACTTCCTCTGGATACGCAGTATTTT
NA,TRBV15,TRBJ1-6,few,CATSRGHRDTDSPLHF,TGTGCCACCAGCAGGGGCCACAGGGATACGGATTCACCCCTCCACTTT
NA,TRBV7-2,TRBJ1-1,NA,CASSLDGVTEAFF,TGTGCCAGCAGCTTGGACGGGGTCACTGAAGCTTTCTTT
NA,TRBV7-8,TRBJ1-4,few,CASSLGVGPDEKLFF,TGTGCCAGCAGCTTAGGGGTTGGTCCGGATGAAAAACTGTTTTTT
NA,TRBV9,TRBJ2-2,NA,CASSVGIGGGELFF,TGTGCCAGCAGCGTAGGAATCGGGGGCGGGGAGCTGTTTTTT
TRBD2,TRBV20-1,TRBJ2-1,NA,CSARVGRAGSYEQFF,TGCAGTGCTAGAGTCGGGAGGGCCGGTAGCTATGAGCAGTTCTTC
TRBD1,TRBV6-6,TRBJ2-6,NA,CASSTRTGISGANVLTF,TGTGCCAGCAGTACGCGGACAGGGATCTCTGGGGCCAACGTCCTGACTTTC
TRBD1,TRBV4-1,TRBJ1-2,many,CASSQGSTGDGYTF,TGCGCCAGCAGCCAAGGATCGACAGGGGATGGCTACACCTTC
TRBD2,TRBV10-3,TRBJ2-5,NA,CAISEGLAGPKETQYF,TGTGCCATCAGTGAAGGTCTAGCGGGACCCAAAGAGACCCAGTACTTC
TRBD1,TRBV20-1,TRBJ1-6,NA,CSASPLGQVFSPLHF,TGCAGTGCTTCTCCACTCGGACAGGTTTTTTCACCCCTCCACTTT
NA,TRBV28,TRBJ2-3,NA,CASSFLSGTDTQYF,TGTGCCAGCAGTTTCCTCTCGGGCACAGATACGCAGTATTTT
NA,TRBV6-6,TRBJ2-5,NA,CASTPLRSGAGLQETQYF,TGTGCCAGCACTCCCCTTAGGTCTGGCGCGGGACTCCAAGAGACCCAGTACTTC
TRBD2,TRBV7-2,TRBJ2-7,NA,CASSLAQGGTSGLVYF,TGTGCCAGCAGCTTAGCGCAAGGGGGGACTAGCGGGTTGGTGTACTTC
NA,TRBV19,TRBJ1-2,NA,CASSMVEGAYGYTF,TGTGCCAGTAGTATGGTTGAAGGGGCCTATGGCTACACCTTC
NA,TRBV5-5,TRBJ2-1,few,CASSLSQATEQFF,TGTGCCAGCAGCTTGAGCCAAGCCACTGAGCAGTTCTTC
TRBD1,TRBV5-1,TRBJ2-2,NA,CASSYGQGPGTGELFF,TGCGCCAGCAGCTATGGACAGGGGCCTGGGACCGGGGAGCTGTTTTTT
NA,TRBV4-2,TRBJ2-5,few,CASSPEGVGGKETQYF,TGTGCCAGCAGCCCGGAAGGGGTTGGAGGGAAAGAGACCCAGTACTTC
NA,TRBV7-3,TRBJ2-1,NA,CASSRLGGSSYNEQFF,TGTGCCAGCAGCCGCCTTGGCGGCAGCTCCTACAATGAGCAGTTCTTC
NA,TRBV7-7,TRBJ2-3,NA,CASSLTGNTDTQYF,TGTGCCAGCAGCTTAACGGGGAACACAGATACGCAGTATTTT
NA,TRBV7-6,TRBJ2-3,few,CASRLGGFSTDTQYF,TGTGCCAGCAGATTAGGGGGGTTTAGCACAGATACGCAGTATTTT
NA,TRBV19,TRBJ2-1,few,CASSPGTPRDEQFF,TGTGCCAGTAGTCCCGGGACCCCCCGCGATGAGCAGTTCTTC
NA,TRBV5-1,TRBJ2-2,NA,CASSLAGHGELFF,TGCGCCAGCAGCTTGGCGGGACACGGGGAGCTGTTTTTT
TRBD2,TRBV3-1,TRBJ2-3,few,CASSQVAGGHTDTQYF,TGTGCCAGCAGCCAAGTAGCGGGAGGTCACACAGATACGCAGTATTTT